This T cell receptor (beta chain) is drawn from a study of T cell changes during pregnancy in multiple sclerosis. TCRdb's table, derived via immunoSEQ multiplex PCR, lists solely in-frame clones and lacks some. In the table there are approximately 97,000 clones, about nine tenths of which are singletons. The sample here was peripheral blood, taken in the second trimester of pregnancy. This clonotype was sampled from a female donor in good health, enrolled as a control in a pregnancy study.

In DNA, the CDR3 is TGTGCCAGCACCATGGGGGGGGGCGGTTCACCCCTCCACTTT. As protein: CASTMGGGGSPLHF. The V and J genes are TRBV27 and TRBJ1-6; weak D call: TRBD1 (6 bases). The CDR3 totals 14 residues. Germline V gives CDR1 MNHEY, CDR2 SMNVEV (reference sequence). V was cut by 7 bases and J by 9 bases, with 16 bases left in between.